These 16 T cell receptor beta chains originate from one sample sequenced in a study of a mutant IDH1 vaccine in newly diagnosed glioma. Assay used: immunoSEQ multiplex PCR; TCRdb lists only in-frame clones, some missing. The sample gives around 61,000 clones, 85% to 90% of which show up once; roughly 5% is in the top ten. Time point given: week 5, during vaccination. A single vaccine dose contained 300 ug of mutant IDH1 20-mer peptide, and topical imiquimod was used with it. For these receptors, no antigen is known. The material sequenced was PBMCs, taken from a glioma patient whose treatment included an IDH1 peptide vaccine. The source is a woman in her 40s with glioma.

The V call is TRBV5-1, the J call TRBJ1-6; 7 bases are a match to TRBD1. This CDR3 is built from 16 residues. J lost 6 bases, V lost 4 bases, and 10 bases had no gene match. CDR1 and CDR2 from the germline V gene are SGHRS and YFSETQ. This CDR3 is CASSPRTGGRNSPLHF. In DNA, the CDR3 is TGCGCCAGCAGCCCAAGGACAGGAGGACGTAATTCACCCCTCCACTTT.

J is TRBJ1-2 and V is TRBV9; no firm D call. V lost 3 bases to trimming and J lost 5 bases, with 11 bases between them. This CDR3 contains 13 residues. The germline CDR1 and CDR2 sequences are SGDLS and YYNGEE. CDR3 bases: TGTGCCAGCAGCGCGTCCAGCCGATATGGCTACACCTTC. Residues: CASSASSRYGYTF.

This clone appeared once. The chain recombines TRBV7-3 with TRBJ1-2, with 8 bases lining up with TRBD1. The CDR3 totals 14 residues. Germline assignment: CDR1 SGHTA and CDR2 FQGTGA. V trimming: 5 bases; J trimming: 6 bases; junction bases outside the gene matches: 8. In nucleotides, the CDR3 is TGTGCCAGCAGCGGGGGACAGGAACGCGATGGCTACACCTTC. Translation gives CASSGGQERDGYTF.

This chain uses TRBV4-1 with TRBJ1-3; D unclear. The CDR3 is made up of 17 amino acids. Trimming pared 0 bases from V and 0 bases from J, leaving 12 bases between. Germline CDR1 reads MGHRA; CDR2 reads YSYEKL. The CDR3 DNA reads TGCGCCAGCAGCCAAGATGCTACCGCGAGCTCTGGAAACACCATATATTTT. It specifies CASSQDATASSGNTIYF.

The chain recombines TRBV6-5 with TRBJ1-2, with 9 bases that match TRBD1. The germline gives CDR1 MNHEY, CDR2 SVGAGI. CDR3 length: 14 residues. Trimming removed 1 base from V and 8 bases from J; junction bases left unmatched: 5. CDR3 nucleotide sequence: TGTGCCAGCAGTTACTTGGGACAGGGAGGAGGCTACACCTTC. It yields the protein CASSYLGQGGGYTF.

In this sample, this clone turned up a few times. The gene calls are TRBV7-9 and TRBJ1-5; D not resolved. From germline, CDR1 is SEHNR and CDR2 FQNEAQ (reference sequence). Trimming stripped 3 bases from V and 0 bases from J, with 12 bases between. The CDR3 contains 16 residues. CDR3: CASSFFVEGSNQPQHF. Written as DNA, the CDR3 is TGTGCCAGCAGCTTTTTTGTGGAGGGTAGCAATCAGCCCCAGCATTTT.

DNA of the CDR3: TGTGCCAGCAGTGTCAGGGCTAGCGGACCTGGGGAGCAGTACTTC. Protein: CASSVRASGPGEQYF. The genes are TRBV2 and TRBJ2-7; 7 nucleotides agree with TRBD2. CDR1 is SNHLY, CDR2 FYNNEI, per germline. The CDR3 length is 15 residues. The junction had 13 bases not matched to a gene; V was cut back by 4 bases and J by 7 bases.

This clone appeared once. This chain uses TRBV7-9 with TRBJ2-7; no clear D gene. This CDR3 is built from 13 residues. The germline V gene has CDR1 SEHNR and CDR2 FQNEAQ (reference sequence). V lost 2 bases to trimming and J lost 6 bases, with 11 bases between them. CDR3 in amino acids: CASSLSPPREQYF. The CDR3 DNA reads TGTGCCAGCAGCTTATCGCCCCCACGCGAGCAGTACTTC.

This clone was recorded a few times. The chain combines TRBV27 with TRBJ2-7; 8 nucleotides align to TRBD2. V lost 7 bases to trimming and J lost 6 bases; unmatched junction nucleotides: 14. The CDR3 spans 15 residues. Germline V gives CDR1 MNHEY, CDR2 SMNVEV (reference sequence). Here the CDR3 reads CASTRQGLDSPEQYF. The CDR3 bases are TGTGCCAGCACCCGCCAGGGACTAGATTCGCCCGAGCAGTACTTC.

The J gene is TRBJ2-7, the V gene TRBV7-2; TRBD1 matches at 7 bases. The length of the CDR3 is 16 residues. The trim removed 2 bases at V and 1 base at J, leaving 8 bases unmatched. Germline V gives CDR1 SGHTA, CDR2 FQGNSA. The CDR3 loop reads CASSLRSGTASYEQYF. The CDR3 bases are TGTGCCAGCAGCTTACGATCCGGGACAGCATCCTACGAGCAGTACTTC.

J is TRBJ2-2 and V is TRBV5-1; D is tentatively TRBD1 or TRBD2 (5 bases each). Trimming took 0 bases from V and 7 from J, leaving 13 bases between them. CDR3 size: 15 residues. The germline CDR1 and CDR2 sequences are SGHRS and YFSETQ. CDR3 DNA: TGCGCCAGCAGCTTGGGGGACGTAGGGTTCGGGGAGCTGTTTTTT. It encodes CASSLGDVGFGELFF.

The chain combines TRBV29-1 with TRBJ1-2; 9 bases line up with TRBD1. CDR1 and CDR2 from the germline V gene are SQVTM and ANQGSEA. The CDR3 length is 14 residues. V trimming: 0 bases; J trimming: 4 bases; junction bases outside the gene matches: 3. CDR3 region: CSVEESTGGYGYTF. As DNA, the CDR3 is TGCAGCGTTGAAGAATCGACAGGGGGCTATGGCTACACCTTC.

This sequence joins TRBV4-3 and TRBJ1-4; 11 positions agree with TRBD1. The CDR3 loop spans 16 amino acids. Germline trimming cut 4 bases from V and 6 bases from J; bases unmatched to any gene: 7. CDR1 and CDR2 (germline): LGHNA, YSLEER. This CDR3 reads CASSLTAGQGDEKLFF. Here the CDR3 DNA reads TGCGCCAGCAGCCTGACCGCGGGACAGGGGGATGAAAAACTGTTTTTT.

The V and J genes are TRBV18 and TRBJ1-5, with D uncertain. The germline V gene has CDR1 KGHSH and CDR2 LQKENI. Trimming removed 2 bases from V and 4 bases from J, with 6 bases in between. The CDR3 sequence is 13 residues long. CDR3 nucleotide sequence: TGTGCCAGCTCACCAGCGGGGAATCAGCCCCAGCATTTT. Its translation is CASSPAGNQPQHF.

CDR3: CASSYRGGNQPQHF. CDR3 DNA sequence: TGTGCCAGCAGTTACCGAGGAGGCAATCAGCCCCAGCATTTT. The chain has TRBV6-5 and TRBJ1-5; no firm D call. Germline V gene sequence: CDR1 MNHEY, CDR2 SVGAGI. Trimming pared 2 bases from V and 2 bases from J, leaving 7 bases between. The CDR3 extends over 14 amino acids.

V is TRBV18 and J is TRBJ1-1; 7 positions agree with TRBD1. Germline V gives CDR1 KGHSH, CDR2 LQKENI. CDR3 length: 15 residues. After removal of 2 bases from V and 4 bases from J, the junction contained 7 bases not matched to a gene. The CDR3 protein is CASSPNRGVGTEAFF. CDR3 in DNA: TGTGCCAGCTCACCAAACAGGGGCGTTGGCACTGAAGCTTTCTTT.